The source of this T cell receptor (beta chain) is a study of T-cell reconstitution after alpha-beta-depleted transplantation in children. The table lists this clonotype with many counts. The antigen is unknown. Study-level results: One year post-transplant, T-cell counts and diversity were largely derived from T cells produced anew.

CDR1 is SQVTM, CDR2 ANQGSEA, per germline. V was clipped by 7 bases and J by 7 bases, with 14 bases between them. The CDR3 has 11 residues. Molecular barcoding with unique molecular identifiers was used for the TCRbeta library. From the PCR reads, TCRdb called clonotypes with MiXCR, one entry per CDR3 protein. Here the sample spans approximately 800,000 distinct CDR3 sequences, 15% to 20% being singletons. This sequence was found in a male patient between 5 and 17 years old who had a stem cell transplant for acute lymphoblastic leukemia, so the T cells may come from the graft donor. The chain joins TRBV29-1 to TRBJ2-7; a possible D gene is TRBD2 (5 bases). The specimen comprised PBMCs, mostly from graft donor cells, sampled 360 days after TCRalphabeta/CD19-depleted stem cell transplant. CDR3 nucleotides: TGCAGCGCCCGGGAAGGCCTGGAGCAGTACTTC. Protein product: CSAREGLEQYF.